The clone carrying this TCR beta chain showed up just once. Its antigen remains unknown. This specimen belongs to a study of chemoradiotherapy in HPV16-positive cancers. Study overall: Candidate HPV-specific T-cell clones and common TCR motifs came from functional assays in two HPV16-positive patients. The study, taken as a whole, reports: Functional assays defining HPV-specific T cells used only a couple of HPV16-positive patients. Better recurrence-free survival went with HPV-responsive T-cell expansion in HPV16-positive patients. Candidate HPV-specific clones and E7-related TCR motifs grew in tumor during treatment.

Assay: immunoSEQ multiplex PCR; the TCRdb copy retains only in-frame clones and omits some. The sample includes several thousand clones, about four fifths seen only once; the top ten take 6% to 7.5%. The input for sequencing was tumor tissue, taken from a patient who underwent chemoradiotherapy. The clonotype comes from a human donor with HPV-associated anogenital cancer.

The CDR3 DNA reads as TGTGCCAGTTCACTGGGAGGCAGTTTTTACGAGCAGTACTTC. Amino acid sequence: CASSLGGSFYEQYF. The rearrangement links TRBV19 to TRBJ2-7; TRBD2 might be the D (6 bases). V gave up 8 bases and J gave up 4 bases, with 18 bases separating them. CDR1 LNHDA and CDR2 SQIVND come from the germline V gene (reference sequence). CDR3 length: 14 residues.